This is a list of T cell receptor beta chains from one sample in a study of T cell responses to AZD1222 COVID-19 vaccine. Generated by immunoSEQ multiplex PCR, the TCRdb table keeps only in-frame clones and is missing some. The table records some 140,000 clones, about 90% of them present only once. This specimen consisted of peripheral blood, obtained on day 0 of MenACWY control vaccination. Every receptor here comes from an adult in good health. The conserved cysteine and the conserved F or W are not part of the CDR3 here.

ASSYAGTSGYNEQF,TRBJ2-1,TRBV11-1
ASSATSGRAYNEQF,TRBJ2-1,TRBV7-3
ATSDPIQGGREQF,TRBJ2-1,TRBV24-1
ASRRQGIDTQY,TRBJ2-3,TRBV27
ASQSPMDTEAF,TRBJ1-1,TRBV21-1
ASSIQLLKGGNSPLH,TRBJ1-6,TRBV7-6
AWSVLLFGEQY,TRBJ2-7,TRBV30
SARVSDTQY,TRBJ2-3,TRBV20-1
ASSVMVGPGELF,TRBJ2-2,TRBV7-2
ASSRQGTLGYT,TRBJ1-2,TRBV28
ASSQQGLNSPLH,TRBJ1-6,TRBV7-6
ASSVGTFYEQY,TRBJ2-7,TRBV9
ASSFTGSTDTQY,TRBJ2-3,TRBV11-3
ATSRDPDGSDEQF,TRBJ2-1,TRBV15
ASSPRVSGQTDTQY,TRBJ2-3,TRBV18
ASSADRGLNTEAF,TRBJ1-1,TRBV9
ASSLTEGATGYT,TRBJ1-2,TRBV5-8
ATSREAGRGGTDTQY,TRBJ2-3,TRBV15
ASSDRNTGELF,TRBJ2-2,TRBV6-4
ATPTSLQGADTGELF,TRBJ2-2,TRBV7-2
ATSERQSGGYT,TRBJ1-2,TRBV24-1
ASSHPAETGDYNEQF,TRBJ2-1,TRBV6-2/TRBV6-3
SVPGTGMDTQY,TRBJ2-3,TRBV29-1
ASSLGQGLNQPQH,TRBJ1-5,TRBV5-6
ASSRAPPGQDNQPQH,TRBJ1-5,TRBV19
ASSANRGAGELF,TRBJ2-2,TRBV19
ASREAGTQETQY,TRBJ2-5,TRBV4-1
ASRGGGRSSYEQY,TRBJ2-7,TRBV2
ASRYPQGGDATNEKLF,TRBJ1-4,TRBV5-8
ASSQVWGSGGTGELF,TRBJ2-2,TRBV14
ASSRRQLTGNTIY,TRBJ1-3,TRBV21-1
ASSWTGVAEAF,TRBJ1-1,TRBV5-4
ASSSDNGMNTEAF,TRBJ1-1,TRBV5-1
ASSPTPGDYNEQF,TRBJ2-1,TRBV7-2
ATSDLVGGGTDTQY,TRBJ2-3,TRBV24-1
ASRSDSSNTIY,TRBJ1-3,TRBV12-3/TRBV12-4
ASSISTGSDTEAF,TRBJ1-1,TRBV19
ASSTTGGRETQY,TRBJ2-5,TRBV19
ATRRGQAPEAF,TRBJ1-1,TRBV2